This entry lists 23 T cell receptor beta chains sequenced from one sample in a study of blood T cell repertoires in COVID-19. Clones were read by immunoSEQ multiplex PCR, and TCRdb kept only the in-frame ones, dropping some. The repertoire holds approximately 55,000 clones, 90% seen once, with approximately 6.2% in the top ten. The sample taken for sequencing was peripheral blood. These receptors were collected from a man aged 40-49 years with acute or convalescent COVID-19.

V gene TRBV29-1 combines with J gene TRBJ2-7; 8 bases fit TRBD1. V gave up 6 bases and J gave up 3 bases; unmatched junction bases: 7. The V gene's germline CDR1 is SQVTM and CDR2 ANQGSEA. The CDR3 runs 13 residues. The CDR3 is CSVSLGQGYEQYF. The CDR3 nucleotides are TGCAGCGTGAGCCTTGGACAGGGCTACGAGCAGTACTTC.

CDR3 in amino acids: CASSLVGGVQPQHF. The DNA of the CDR3 is TGCGCCAGCAGCTTGGTAGGGGGCGTCCAGCCCCAGCATTTT. The chain couples TRBV5-1 to TRBJ1-5; 7 bases are a match to TRBD1. Germline V lookup: CDR1 SGHRS, CDR2 YFSETQ. The CDR3 loop spans 14 amino acids. Germline trimming cut 0 bases from V and 7 bases from J; bases unmatched to any gene: 4.

The chain employs TRBV7-8 and TRBJ2-1; possibly TRBD2 for D (5 bases). The V end was cut by 7 bases, the J end by 0 bases, with 16 bases between. From germline, CDR1 is SGHVS and CDR2 FQNEAQ. The CDR3 length is 16 residues. The CDR3, as DNA: TGTGCCAGCACATTACACCCCACTAGCTCCTACAATGAGCAGTTCTTC. It yields the protein CASTLHPTSSYNEQFF.

This clone was observed a single time. The V gene is TRBV19, the J gene TRBJ1-2; D is ambiguous. Per germline, CDR1 LNHDA and CDR2 SQIVND (reference sequence). Trimming left V 3 bases short and J 8 bases short, with 16 bases between. CDR3 size: 14 residues. CDR3 DNA: TGTGCCAGTAGTATCCCTCGGGTCAGTGGCGGCTACACCTTC. Its translation: CASSIPRVSGGYTF.

The chain employs TRBV11-3 and TRBJ1-1, with D perhaps matching TRBD1 (5 bases). Germline values: CDR1 SGHNT, CDR2 YENEEA. Trimming left V 3 bases short and J 1 base short, with 9 bases between. The CDR3 loop spans 14 amino acids. The CDR3 protein is CASSFGAANTEAFF. The DNA of the CDR3 is TGTGCCAGCAGCTTTGGGGCGGCGAACACTGAAGCTTTCTTT.

The rearrangement joins TRBV5-3 to TRBJ2-1; 11 nucleotides align to TRBD2. TRBV5-3 is reported as an ORF; its role is uncertain. This CDR3 spans 17 amino acids. V lost 6 bases, J lost 1 base, and 9 bases stayed unmatched. The CDR3 DNA sequence: TGTGCCAGAAAGCTTGGAAGACTAGCGGGATCCTACAATGAGCAGTTCTTC. Its protein product is CARKLGRLAGSYNEQFF.

The V gene is TRBV5-4, the J gene TRBJ2-6; a weak D match, TRBD2 (6 bases). CDR1 and CDR2 (germline): SGHNT, YYREEE (reference sequence). V was cut by 2 bases and J by 2 bases, with 11 bases left in between. CDR3 length: 16 residues. In nucleotides, the CDR3 is TGTGCCAGCAGCTTCGCGGGGAAAGCTGGGGCCAACGTCCTGACTTTC. It translates to CASSFAGKAGANVLTF. The full variable domain, with the rest looked up from reference TRBV5-4 and TRBJ2-6, is ETGVTQSPTHLIKTRGQQVTLRCSSQSGHNTVSWYQQALGQGPQFIFQYYREEENGRGNFPPRFSGLQFPNYSSELNVNALELDDSALYLCASSFAGKAGANVLTFGAGSRLTVL.

This chain links TRBV28 with TRBJ1-1; D gene unclear. V lost 5 bases, J lost 1 base, and 8 bases lay in between. CDR3 length: 13 amino acids. Per the germline V gene, CDR1 is MDHEN and CDR2 is SYDVKM. The CDR3 region has the DNA TGTGCCAGCAGTAAGCGGGAGAACACTGAAGCTTTCTTT. Translated: CASSKRENTEAFF.

The CDR3 protein is CAASDRGGQPQHF. In nucleotides, the CDR3 is TGTGCAGCGTCGGACAGGGGCGGTCAGCCCCAGCATTTT. The chain recombines TRBV30 with TRBJ1-5; 9 bases fit TRBD1. The germline CDR1 and CDR2 sequences are GTSNPN and SVGIG (reference sequence). This CDR3 is built from 13 residues.

There are a few counts of this clone. The chain couples TRBV5-4 to TRBJ2-7, with a weak D call TRBD2 (5 bases). The CDR3 extends over 13 amino acids. Germline V gene sequence: CDR1 SGHNT, CDR2 YYREEE (reference sequence). V lost 3 bases, J lost 6 bases, and 13 bases lay in between. The CDR3, as DNA: TGTGCCAGCAGCTCAGCCGGGAAAGGCGAGCAGTACTTC. Translating gives CASSSAGKGEQYF.

The chain combines TRBV7-9 with TRBJ2-1; D is perhaps TRBD2 (5 bases). V was shortened by 1 base and J by 0 bases, with 7 bases between the two germline ends. The CDR3 covers 15 residues. Per germline, CDR1 SEHNR and CDR2 FQNEAQ (reference sequence). In DNA, the CDR3 is TGTGCCAGCAGCTTAGACCGGGACTCCTACAATGAGCAGTTCTTC. This sequence encodes CASSLDRDSYNEQFF.

The gene calls are TRBV7-9 and TRBJ2-1; 12 bases agree with TRBD2. The germline CDR1 and CDR2 sequences are SEHNR and FQNEAQ (reference sequence). The CDR3 totals 16 residues. Losses at the gene ends were 1 base for V and 8 bases for J; bases not matched to a gene: 6. The CDR3 loop reads CASSLETSGSLDEQFF. DNA for the CDR3: TGTGCCAGCAGCTTAGAGACTAGCGGGAGCTTAGATGAGCAGTTCTTC.

The chain combines TRBV30 with TRBJ2-5, with 9 nucleotides matching TRBD1. The CDR3 covers 15 residues. Trimming cost V 0 bases and J 5 bases; bases outside gene matches: 7. Per the germline V gene, CDR1 is GTSNPN and CDR2 is SVGIG (reference sequence). The CDR3 protein is CAWSVQQGAGETQYF. In DNA form, the CDR3 reads TGTGCCTGGAGTGTACAACAGGGGGCGGGGGAGACCCAGTACTTC.

The rearrangement joins TRBV11-1 to TRBJ2-1; 9 bases are a match to TRBD2. The CDR3 extends over 16 amino acids. Germline lookup yields CDR1 SGHAT and CDR2 FQDESV (reference sequence). J lost 5 bases, V lost 6 bases, and 11 bases had no gene match. CDR3 nucleotide sequence: TGTGCCAGCAGTTCTACACTAGCGGGTCGTCACAATGAGCAGTTCTTC. As protein: CASSSTLAGRHNEQFF.

The chain uses TRBV24-1 and TRBJ2-1; a possible D gene is TRBD1 (6 bases). Germline CDR1 is KGHDR and CDR2 is SFDVKD. V was trimmed by 0 bases and J by 5 bases, leaving 10 bases between them. The CDR3 is 15 residues long. CDR3 DNA: TGTGCCACCAGTGATTTGGGGAAGGGGGACAATGAGCAGTTCTTC. It encodes CATSDLGKGDNEQFF.

This clone is a singleton in its sample. The CDR3 spells CASSVDRDTEAFF. CDR3 nucleotide sequence: TGTGCCAGCAGTGTTGACAGGGACACTGAAGCTTTCTTT. This chain joins TRBV12-3 or TRBV12-4 and TRBJ1-1; 7 bases match TRBD1. The CDR3 has 13 amino acids. Trimming took 5 bases from V and 3 from J; bases not matched to a gene: 3.

The CDR3 sequence is CASSHGGGTEAFF. The CDR3 DNA reads TGTGCCAGCAGCCATGGGGGGGGTACTGAAGCTTTCTTT. The chain uses TRBV27 and TRBJ1-1; D is possibly TRBD1 (5 bases). The germline V gene has CDR1 MNHEY and CDR2 SMNVEV (reference sequence). Trimming stripped 6 bases from V and 5 bases from J, with 13 bases between. The CDR3 spans 13 residues.

DNA of the CDR3: TGTGCCAGCTCAACGACAGTACTCTCTGGAAACACCATATATTTT. Protein: CASSTTVLSGNTIYF. This chain links TRBV18 with TRBJ1-3; D might be TRBD1 (5 bases). The CDR3 spans 15 residues. Germline V gene sequence: CDR1 KGHSH, CDR2 LQKENI. Trimming shortened V by 5 bases and J by 0 bases, and 11 bases separated the two germline ends.

This clone was observed once. The chain couples TRBV12-5 to TRBJ1-1; 8 bases agree with TRBD1. The length of the CDR3 is 14 residues. CDR1 is LGHNT, CDR2 FRNRAP, per germline. Trimming took 5 bases from V and 2 from J; bases not matched to a gene: 4. The CDR3 region has the DNA TGTGCTAGTGGTACACAGGGGGGTAACACTGAAGCTTTCTTT. It is translated as CASGTQGGNTEAFF.

The genes are TRBV5-6 and TRBJ2-6; 7 bases are a match to TRBD1. J lost 3 bases, V lost 2 bases, and 5 bases had no gene match. Germline V gene lookup returns CDR1 SGHDT and CDR2 YYEEEE. This CDR3 has 16 amino acids. The CDR3 DNA sequence: TGTGCCAGCAGCTTCATGACAGGGCGTGGGGCCAACGTCCTGACTTTC. Translating gives CASSFMTGRGANVLTF.

The chain uses TRBV29-1 and TRBJ2-5, with a weak D call TRBD1 (5 bases). Trimming shortened V by 5 bases and J by 1 base, and 8 bases separated the two germline ends. This CDR3 is 12 amino acids long. CDR1 and CDR2 from the germline V gene are SQVTM and ANQGSEA. The CDR3, as DNA: TGCAGCGTTTGGGGCCTCCAAGAGACCCAGTACTTC. Its translation is CSVWGLQETQYF.

The chain links TRBV5-6 to TRBJ2-1; the match to TRBD2 covers 10 bases. The CDR3 is 16 amino acids. CDR1 and CDR2 from the germline V gene are SGHDT and YYEEEE. After removal of 0 bases from V and 6 bases from J, the junction contained 6 bases not matched to a gene. The CDR3 coding sequence is TGTGCCAGCAGCTTGGTAGGGCTAGCGGGAGTCAATGAGCAGTTCTTC. Protein: CASSLVGLAGVNEQFF. Using reference TRBV5-6 and TRBJ2-1 for the parts outside the CDR3, the full variable domain is DAGVTQSPTHLIKTRGQQVTLRCSPKSGHDTVSWYQQALGQGPQFIFQYYEEEERQRGNFPDRFSGHQFPNYSSELNVNALLLGDSALYLCASSLVGLAGVNEQFFGPGTRLTVL.

The rearrangement links TRBV5-1 to TRBJ1-5, with D possibly matching TRBD1 (6 bases). Germline-derived CDR1 and CDR2 are SGHRS and YFSETQ. This CDR3 has 14 amino acids. The V end lost 1 base, the J end lost 6 bases, and 11 bases lay between the germline ends. The CDR3 region is CASSLQQGGQPQHF. The CDR3 DNA sequence: TGCGCCAGCAGCTTGCAACAGGGCGGTCAGCCCCAGCATTTT.